This T cell receptor (beta chain) was captured by sequencing in a study of T cell repertoires in cytomegalovirus infection. Study as a whole: From public TCR beta signatures came an indication of both CMV infection and matching HLA type.

Study conclusions and caveats: HLA-C-restricted CMV-specific TCR beta clonotypes prevailed in the ex vivo response.

Notes on this clonotype: Its target is unknown.

TCRdb redid the calling of the reads with MiXCR, one entry per CDR3 protein. The sample contains hundreds of thousands of distinct CDR3 sequences, over 7.5% of which appear only once. The V segment lost 6 bases and the J segment 4 bases; nucleotides outside the gene matches: 4. In germline, CDR1 is MNHNY, CDR2 SVGAGI (reference sequence). This CDR3 is 13 amino acids long. Sequencing input: PBMCs. The source is a human donor in good health (CMV status not recorded). Some clones in this sample may be carry-over from other donors' samples. The rearrangement joins TRBV6-6 to TRBJ2-3; 7 positions match TRBD1. This CDR3 is CASRHTGADTQYF. In nucleotides, the CDR3 is TGTGCCAGCAGACACACAGGGGCAGATACGCAGTATTTT.